Shown below are 25 T cell receptor beta chains from a single sample sequenced in a study of T cell clonotyping in hematopoietic cell transplantation. TCRdb keeps only in-frame clones here, not all; method: immunoSEQ multiplex PCR. In the table there are under 5,500 clones, around three quarters of which are singletons. This sample comprised peripheral blood mononuclear cells, obtained 30 days after allogeneic stem cell transplant. The origin of the receptors is a male patient aged 60 to 75 who had an allogeneic stem cell transplant from an unrelated donor, so the T cells may come from the graft donor. Some clones in this sample may be carry-over from other donors' samples.

This clone was found once. The chain uses TRBV6-5 and TRBJ1-5, with D perhaps TRBD1 (5 bases). Germline CDR1 MNHEY, CDR2 SVGAGI. Between the trimmed V and J ends, which lost 6 bases and 0 bases, there was a span of 12 bases. The CDR3 extends over 15 amino acids. This chain's CDR3 is CASSLRQSSNQPQHF. The CDR3 nucleotides are TGTGCCAGCAGCTTGAGACAGTCTAGCAATCAGCCCCAGCATTTT.

The V call is TRBV30, the J call TRBJ1-3; D is perhaps TRBD1 (5 bases). The germline CDR1 and CDR2 sequences are GTSNPN and SVGIG (reference sequence). The CDR3 totals 15 residues. Deletions cut 2 bases from V and 1 base from J, with 12 bases between. The CDR3 is CAWSPLDISGNTIYF. Written as DNA, the CDR3 is TGTGCCTGGAGTCCCTTGGACATTTCTGGAAACACCATATATTTT.

The gene calls are TRBV30 and TRBJ1-2, with 8 nucleotides matching TRBD1. Looked up from germline, CDR1 is GTSNPN and CDR2 is SVGIG (reference sequence). The trim removed 5 bases at V and 8 bases at J, leaving 7 bases unmatched. There are 12 residues in the CDR3. DNA for the CDR3: TGTGCCTGGCAAGACACAGGGGGAGGCTACACCTTC. Residues: CAWQDTGGGYTF.

The gene calls are TRBV6-5 and TRBJ2-3; TRBD2 might be the D (6 bases). CDR1 MNHEY and CDR2 SVGAGI come from the germline V gene. V lost 6 bases and J lost 4, with 17 bases in between. This CDR3 is built from 15 residues. Written as DNA, the CDR3 is TGTGCCAGCAGGCTTCAGGGACTTCGAGCAGATACGCAGTATTTT. It encodes CASRLQGLRADTQYF.

The chain uses TRBV7-8 and TRBJ2-5, with 8 bases fitting TRBD1. V shed 4 bases and J 1 base; nucleotides not matched to a gene: 5. This CDR3 is 15 amino acids long. Germline CDR1 and CDR2: SGHVS and FQNEAQ. The CDR3 region has the DNA TGTGCCAGCAGCTACGGGACAGGCAGCCAAGAGACCCAGTACTTC. It encodes CASSYGTGSQETQYF.

The chain recombines TRBV12-5 with TRBJ2-1; 12 nucleotides line up with TRBD2. Per germline, CDR1 LGHNT and CDR2 FRNRAP. Trimming took 1 base from V and 6 from J; bases not matched to a gene: 1. The CDR3 spans 15 residues. CDR3 sequence (DNA): TGTGCTAGTGGTTTGGGACTAGCGGGAGTCAATGAGCAGTTCTTC. This translates into CASGLGLAGVNEQFF.

V and J are TRBV5-6 and TRBJ2-1; D not certain. V lost 6 bases and J lost 9, with 13 bases in between. CDR1 and CDR2 from the germline V gene are SGHDT and YYEEEE. This CDR3 has 12 residues. The CDR3 DNA is TGTGCCAGCAACCCGGTGGGCGGTGAGCAGTTCTTC. Its translation: CASNPVGGEQFF. The full variable domain, in which reference TRBV5-6 and TRBJ2-1 provide the parts outside the CDR3, is DAGVTQSPTHLIKTRGQQVTLRCSPKSGHDTVSWYQQALGQGPQFIFQYYEEEERQRGNFPDRFSGHQFPNYSSELNVNALLLGDSALYLCASNPVGGEQFFGPGTRLTVL.

The chain has TRBV29-1 and TRBJ1-2, with 11 bases matching TRBD1. V lost 7 bases to trimming and J lost 7 bases; unmatched junction nucleotides: 8. This CDR3 spans 13 amino acids. Germline loops: CDR1 SQVTM, CDR2 ANQGSEA. CDR3 residues: CSDLRTGGSGYTF. In DNA, the CDR3 is TGCAGCGATCTGAGGACAGGGGGCAGTGGCTACACCTTC.

CDR3 in DNA: TGTGCCAGTAGTAATCGTCGTGACAGTCAGCCTGGCTACACCTTC. This encodes CASSNRRDSQPGYTF. V and J are TRBV19 and TRBJ1-2; D may be TRBD1 (5 bases). Germline V gene data show CDR1 as LNHDA and CDR2 as SQIVND (reference sequence). Trimming left V 4 bases short and J 7 bases short, with 19 bases between. This CDR3 contains 15 residues.

V and J are TRBV5-1 and TRBJ1-4; TRBD1 aligns across 7 bases. The germline V gene encodes CDR1 SGHRS and CDR2 YFSETQ. J gave up 6 bases and V 3 bases, and 11 bases lay outside the gene matches. The CDR3 runs 16 residues. The CDR3 coding sequence is TGCGCCAGCAGCTCCAACAGGGGCCGAGGTGATGAAAAACTGTTTTTT. Translation gives CASSSNRGRGDEKLFF.

The rearrangement links TRBV7-6 to TRBJ2-7, with TRBD2 matching over 10 bases. Unmatched junction bases numbered 12, after V lost 5 bases and J lost 5 bases. There are 16 residues in the CDR3. Germline values: CDR1 SGHVS, CDR2 FNYEAQ. CDR3 sequence: CASSRLSLAGEDEQYF. Written as DNA, the CDR3 is TGTGCCAGCAGCCGCCTAAGCCTAGCGGGGGAGGACGAGCAGTACTTC.

The chain carries TRBV19 and TRBJ1-1; no clear D gene. Germline assignment: CDR1 LNHDA and CDR2 SQIVND (reference sequence). CDR3 size: 13 residues. V was pared by 5 bases and J by 6 bases, with 13 bases between. The CDR3 DNA is TGTGCCAGTAGTCGCTTACAGAGGGCTGAAGCTTTCTTT. Its translation: CASSRLQRAEAFF.

This clone was seen a few times. The CDR3 coding sequence is TGTGCCAGCAGCTTACAGGGAATTGGCACAGATACGCAGTATTTT. It encodes CASSLQGIGTDTQYF. The chain uses TRBV7-2 and TRBJ2-3; a possible D gene is TRBD1 (5 bases). Germline CDR1 and CDR2: SGHTA and FQGNSA. The germline V and J ends were trimmed by 2 bases and 1 base, with 10 bases remaining between them. The CDR3 is 15 residues long.

This clone was picked up one time. The rearrangement joins TRBV5-1 to TRBJ2-3; TRBD2 matches 8 bases. V lost 3 bases, J lost 2 bases, and 8 bases stayed unmatched. The V gene's germline CDR1 is SGHRS and CDR2 YFSETQ. The CDR3 is 16 amino acids. The CDR3 region has the DNA TGCGCCAGCAGCTCTGCCGTAGCGGGGTACACAGATACGCAGTATTTT. It translates to CASSSAVAGYTDTQYF.

This chain connects TRBV29-1 to TRBJ1-4, with D tentatively TRBD1 (5 bases). In germline, CDR1 is SQVTM, CDR2 ANQGSEA. The CDR3 runs to 13 residues. V was trimmed by 1 base and J by 4 bases, leaving 7 bases between them. CDR3 DNA sequence: TGCAGCGTTGAAGGGGGGGTTAATGAAAAACTGTTTTTT. Its protein product is CSVEGGVNEKLFF.

The V gene is TRBV7-9, the J gene TRBJ2-7; D uncertain. V was clipped by 3 bases and J by 3 bases, with 15 bases between them. The germline V gene encodes CDR1 SEHNR and CDR2 FQNEAQ (reference sequence). The CDR3 contains 15 residues. CDR3 sequence: CASSFDGRPLYEQYF. For the CDR3, the DNA is TGTGCCAGCAGCTTCGATGGGCGGCCGCTCTACGAGCAGTACTTC.

By share, this clone counts as large. The chain uses TRBV30 and TRBJ1-1, with TRBD1 matching over 7 bases. The CDR3 is made up of 12 amino acids. Germline assignment: CDR1 GTSNPN and CDR2 SVGIG (reference sequence). V dropped 3 bases and J dropped 10; count of bases not matched to a gene: 8. Here the CDR3 DNA reads TGTGCCTGGAGCCAGGGGGGAGAGGGAGCTTTCTTT. Amino acid sequence: CAWSQGGEGAFF. Complete variable domain (other parts from reference TRBV30 and TRBJ1-1): SQTIHQWPATLVQPVGSPLSLECTVEGTSNPNLYWYRQAAGRGLQLLFYSVGIGQISSEVPQNLSASRPQDRQFILSSKKLLLSDSGFYLCAWSQGGEGAFFGQGTRLTVV.

This clone was counted between two and nine times. The CDR3 sequence: CASSVSEGTGADQFF. CDR3 nucleotide sequence: TGCGCCAGCAGCGTCTCGGAGGGGACAGGGGCAGATCAGTTCTTC. The J gene is TRBJ2-1, the V gene TRBV5-1; 10 positions agree with TRBD1. Germline V lookup: CDR1 SGHRS, CDR2 YFSETQ. The CDR3 runs 15 residues. Trimming took 4 bases from V and 13 from J; bases not matched to a gene: 14.

The V gene is TRBV19, the J gene TRBJ1-1; no firm D call. The V gene's germline CDR1 is LNHDA and CDR2 SQIVND (reference sequence). This CDR3 has 14 amino acids. V dropped 6 bases and J dropped 1 base, with 12 bases sitting between them. CDR3 loop: CASRKLGGNTEAFF. CDR3 bases: TGTGCCAGTAGAAAGTTAGGTGGGAACACTGAAGCTTTCTTT.

V usage is TRBV6-5 and J usage is TRBJ2-2; D call uncertain. Trimming removed 6 bases at V and 3 bases at J, with 8 bases between. The CDR3 loop spans 13 amino acids. Germline loops: CDR1 MNHEY, CDR2 SVGAGI. The CDR3 coding sequence is TGTGCCAGCAGCCCAACATACACCGGGGAGCTGTTTTTT. The encoded protein is CASSPTYTGELFF.

The CDR3 sequence: CASSPRDGGNTEAFF. Written as DNA, the CDR3 is TGTGCCAGCAGCCCTCGTGACGGGGGGAACACTGAAGCTTTCTTT. The chain links TRBV9 to TRBJ1-1, with D possibly matching TRBD1 (5 bases). Germline V gives CDR1 SGDLS, CDR2 YYNGEE. The CDR3 loop spans 15 amino acids. Trimming removed 4 bases from V and 1 base from J, with 14 bases in between.

The gene calls are TRBV29-1 and TRBJ2-5, with 12 positions matching TRBD2. The ends lost 1 base at V and 5 bases at J; junction bases unmatched: 14. This CDR3 is built from 18 residues. Germline lookup yields CDR1 SQVTM and CDR2 ANQGSEA. CDR3 residues: CSVEGHLAGGFPAETQYF. The DNA of the CDR3 is TGCAGCGTTGAAGGGCACCTAGCGGGGGGGTTCCCGGCGGAGACCCAGTACTTC.

This clone was recorded once. The V call is TRBV6-5, the J call TRBJ1-5; 8 nucleotides line up with TRBD1. Unmatched junction bases numbered 6, after V lost 6 bases and J lost 2 bases. The length of the CDR3 is 15 residues. Germline V gives CDR1 MNHEY, CDR2 SVGAGI. The CDR3 loop reads CASRLTGAGNQPQHF. Written as DNA, the CDR3 is TGTGCCAGCAGGCTGACAGGGGCCGGCAATCAGCCCCAGCATTTT.

The genes are TRBV29-1 and TRBJ1-1; perhaps TRBD1 as D (6 bases). V dropped 6 bases and J dropped 4 bases, with 21 bases sitting between them. This CDR3 is built from 15 residues. Germline values: CDR1 SQVTM, CDR2 ANQGSEA. CDR3 sequence reads: CSVGAWGQSPTEAFF. Here the CDR3 DNA reads TGCAGCGTGGGGGCGTGGGGGCAGTCCCCCACTGAAGCTTTCTTT.

J is TRBJ2-3 and V is TRBV6-6; TRBD2 might be the D (6 bases). The V gene lost 6 bases and the J gene lost 0 bases, with 13 bases spanning the gap. CDR1 and CDR2 from the germline V gene are MNHNY and SVGAGI (reference sequence). This CDR3 is 15 amino acids long. CDR3 sequence: CASRSRGTSTDTQYF. The CDR3 DNA follows: TGTGCCAGCAGATCCCGGGGGACTAGCACAGATACGCAGTATTTT.